Below are 17 T cell receptor beta chains sequenced from a single sample in a study of blood T cell repertoires in COVID-19. Sequenced by immunoSEQ multiplex PCR; TCRdb stores in-frame clones only, minus some. The sample records 110,000 or so clones, 75% to 90% being singletons. Sequenced material: peripheral blood. These receptors all stem from a human donor in a cohort sampled during active COVID-19.

This clone has only one observation. This sequence joins TRBV19 and TRBJ1-5, with 10 bases identical to TRBD1. V was clipped by 3 bases and J by 5 bases; unmatched bases: 7. The germline V gene encodes CDR1 LNHDA and CDR2 SQIVND (reference sequence). This CDR3 is built from 16 residues. The chain's CDR3 is CASSIRGQGGDQPQHF. The CDR3, as DNA: TGTGCCAGTAGTATCCGCGGACAGGGGGGAGATCAGCCCCAGCATTTT.

This clone was detected only a few times. V and J are TRBV29-1 and TRBJ1-2, with 7 bases aligning to TRBD1. This CDR3 is built from 14 residues. With 4 bases clipped from V and 6 bases from J, the junction kept 11 bases outside the gene matches. Looked up from germline, CDR1 is SQVTM and CDR2 is ANQGSEA. The CDR3, as DNA: TGCAGCGTTGCCTCATACCGGGACAGCAATGGCTACACCTTC. It specifies CSVASYRDSNGYTF.

The sample holds a few counts of this clone. V and J are TRBV12-3 or TRBV12-4 and TRBJ2-1; D gene unclear. Trimming removed 4 bases from V and 7 bases from J, with 11 bases in between. CDR3 length: 13 residues. CDR3 sequence: CASSSLDSNEQFF. The CDR3 DNA reads as TGTGCCAGCAGTTCCCTCGACTCTAATGAGCAGTTCTTC.

The chain employs TRBV4-1 and TRBJ1-4; D perhaps matches TRBD1 (6 bases). Trimming cost V 5 bases and J 8 bases, with 15 bases left between them. This CDR3 comprises 14 residues. Germline assignment: CDR1 MGHRA and CDR2 YSYEKL. The CDR3 nucleotides are TGCGCCAGCAGCACCGGGGGGGCAGGCGAAAAACTGTTTTTT. Translating gives CASSTGGAGEKLFF.

This clone has a handful of counts. The chain combines TRBV5-1 with TRBJ1-6; D not resolved. V dropped 2 bases and J dropped 14 bases, with 11 bases sitting between them. CDR1 and CDR2 (germline): SGHRS, YFSETQ. This CDR3 region has 12 residues. CDR3 nucleotides: TGCGCCAGCAGCTTTTCGGGAAAGTCCCTCCACTTT. This gives the protein CASSFSGKSLHF.

V is TRBV19 and J is TRBJ1-5, with 9 bases lining up with TRBD1. CDR1 is LNHDA and CDR2 is SQIVND in the germline V gene (reference sequence). The CDR3 extends over 14 amino acids. The junction had 6 bases not matched to a gene; V was cut back by 5 bases and J by 7 bases. The CDR3 loop is CASSPGTGKQPQHF. The CDR3 DNA follows: TGTGCCAGTAGTCCCGGGACAGGGAAACAGCCCCAGCATTTT.

V gene TRBV3-1 (or the pseudogene TRBV3-2) combines with J gene TRBJ1-6; TRBD1 might be the D (6 bases). CDR1 LGHDT and CDR2 YNNKEL come from the germline V gene (reference sequence). The CDR3 is 14 residues long. The V gene lost 8 bases and the J gene lost 7 bases, with 15 bases spanning the gap. The CDR3 DNA sequence: TGTGCCAGCGGCTCGGGGGGGGCAAATTCACCCCTCCACTTT. Its protein product is CASGSGGANSPLHF.

The chain couples TRBV6-5 to TRBJ2-2, with unresolved D. The germline V and J ends were trimmed by 6 bases and 3 bases, with 8 bases remaining between them. Germline-derived CDR1 and CDR2 are MNHEY and SVGAGI. The CDR3 loop spans 13 amino acids. Here the CDR3 reads CASRRGDTGELFF. The CDR3, as DNA: TGTGCCAGCAGGCGAGGAGACACCGGGGAGCTGTTTTTT.

This chain joins TRBV4-1 and TRBJ1-6, with D unclear. V was pared by 1 base and J by 0 bases, with 10 bases between. The CDR3 covers 17 residues. CDR1 and CDR2 from the germline V gene are MGHRA and YSYEKL. DNA of the CDR3: TGCGCCAGCAGCCAAGCTCGAGAGAGCTCCTATAATTCACCCCTCCACTTT. Translation: CASSQARESSYNSPLHF.

This rearrangement joins TRBV18 to TRBJ1-1; no reliable D call. The CDR3 loop spans 13 amino acids. Trimming removed 10 bases at V and 3 bases at J, with 15 bases between. Germline V gene lookup returns CDR1 KGHSH and CDR2 LQKENI. CDR3 loop: CANGVGRDTEAFF. The CDR3 nucleotides are TGTGCCAACGGGGTTGGGCGGGACACTGAAGCTTTCTTT.

The chain has TRBV15 and TRBJ2-7; 12 bases are shared with TRBD2. Germline CDR1 is LNHNV and CDR2 is YYDKDF (reference sequence). V was clipped by 2 bases and J by 4 bases; unmatched bases: 6. CDR3 size: 16 residues. The CDR3: CATSRPTSGSRYEQYF. The CDR3 region has the DNA TGTGCCACCAGCAGACCGACTAGCGGGAGCAGGTACGAGCAGTACTTC.

The rearrangement joins TRBV19 to TRBJ2-2, with D possibly matching TRBD1 (6 bases). This CDR3 has 15 amino acids. V lost 4 bases, J lost 1 base, and 10 bases lay in between. Looked up from germline, CDR1 is LNHDA and CDR2 is SQIVND (reference sequence). The chain's CDR3 is CASSTGTRNTGELFF. The CDR3 DNA follows: TGTGCCAGTAGTACCGGGACACGGAACACCGGGGAGCTGTTTTTT.

This chain uses TRBV3-1 (or the pseudogene TRBV3-2) with TRBJ1-5, with D maybe TRBD1 (5 bases). The length of the CDR3 is 17 residues. V lost 4 bases and J 7 bases, leaving 23 bases between the germline ends. Looked up from germline, CDR1 is LGHDT and CDR2 is YNNKEL (reference sequence). The CDR3 DNA reads as TGTGCCAGCAGCCGAAAATTCCTGGGGACTGAGGGGCAGCCCCAGCATTTT. Encoded protein: CASSRKFLGTEGQPQHF.

The rearrangement links TRBV14 to TRBJ2-1; D possibly corresponds to TRBD1 (6 bases). Germline CDR1 is SGHDN and CDR2 is FVKESK. Trimming pared 2 bases from V and 10 bases from J, leaving 18 bases between. The CDR3 is 15 residues long. In DNA form, the CDR3 reads TGTGCCAGCAGCCAACCGGGACGGTTAAGGGGGGAGCAGTTCTTC. Amino acid sequence: CASSQPGRLRGEQFF. Complete variable domain (other parts from reference TRBV14 and TRBJ2-1): EAGVTQFPSHSVIEKGQTVTLRCDPISGHDNLYWYRRVMGKEIKFLLHFVKESKQDESGMPNNRFLAERTGGTYSTLKVQPAELEDSGVYFCASSQPGRLRGEQFFGPGTRLTVL.

This sequence joins TRBV2 and TRBJ1-1; 8 nucleotides agree with TRBD1. J was trimmed by 5 bases and V by 6 bases; bases with no gene match: 2. This CDR3 is built from 12 residues. Germline CDR1 and CDR2: SNHLY and FYNNEI. The CDR3 coding sequence is TGTGCCAGCAGGACAGGGGAAACTGAAGCTTTCTTT. Its protein product is CASRTGETEAFF.

V is TRBV6-5 and J is TRBJ2-1, with 8 bases identical to TRBD2. J was trimmed by 3 bases and V by 6 bases; bases with no gene match: 4. Germline V lookup: CDR1 MNHEY, CDR2 SVGAGI. The CDR3 extends over 14 amino acids. CDR3 in DNA: TGTGCCAGCAGCCGCGGGGGGAACTACAATGAGCAGTTCTTC. This sequence encodes CASSRGGNYNEQFF.

This clone came up once. This sequence joins TRBV5-4 and TRBJ1-6, with 7 positions matching TRBD1. Germline assignment: CDR1 SGHNT and CDR2 YYREEE (reference sequence). After removal of 3 bases from V and 6 bases from J, the junction contained 6 bases not matched to a gene. This CDR3 has 15 amino acids. The CDR3 DNA reads as TGTGCCAGCAGCTGGGTAGACAGGGTTAATTCACCCCTCCACTTT. Translating gives CASSWVDRVNSPLHF.